A single sample gave rise to the 20 T cell receptor beta chains below, sequenced in a study of T cells after yellow fever vaccination. TCRdb reprocessed the 5' RACE reads via MiXCR and lists one record per CDR3 protein. The sample holds approximately 350,000 distinct CDR3 sequences; 11% are singletons and the top ten take roughly a sixth. The starting material was PBMCs, obtained on the day of the first yellow fever vaccination. The origin of the receptors is a young man who received the YFV17D yellow fever vaccine.

This clonotype showed up just a few times. The genes are TRBV6-5 and TRBJ1-2, with 11 bases lining up with TRBD1. This CDR3 has 15 residues. Germline V CDR1 and CDR2: MNHEY, SVGAGI. V lost 5 bases and J lost 2; bases outside the gene matches: 4. The CDR3 region has the DNA TGTGCCAGCAGTCTCCGGGACAGGGGGAACTATGGCTACACCTTC. As protein: CASSLRDRGNYGYTF.

V is TRBV7-3 and J is TRBJ2-6; D is possibly TRBD1 (5 bases). This CDR3 has 17 amino acids. V dropped 5 bases and J dropped 1 base, with 15 bases sitting between them. CDR1 is SGHTA and CDR2 is FQGTGA in the germline V gene. Written as DNA, the CDR3 is TGTGCCAGCAGCCCCCCGTGGCAGGGATCTGGGGCCAACGTCCTGACTTTC. Translated, it gives CASSPPWQGSGANVLTF.

The chain has TRBV20-1 and TRBJ2-2; D possibly corresponds to TRBD2 (6 bases). The length of the CDR3 is 15 residues. V dropped 3 bases and J dropped 4 bases, with 15 bases sitting between them. Germline CDR1 is DFQATT and CDR2 is SNEGSKA (reference sequence). In DNA form, the CDR3 reads TGCAGTGCTAGGAATAGGAGGGGTAGCACCGGGGAGCTGTTTTTT. Translating gives CSARNRRGSTGELFF.

The chain couples TRBV10-3 to TRBJ2-2; D possibly uses TRBD1 or TRBD2 (5 bases each). The CDR3 contains 12 residues. The V end was cut by 8 bases, the J end by 9 bases, with 13 bases between. Germline loops: CDR1 ENHRY, CDR2 SYGVKD. CDR3 sequence reads: CAISGRDRELFF. The CDR3 nucleotides read TGTGCCATCTCGGGGCGAGACCGGGAGCTGTTTTTT.

This clonotype appeared many times. The V and J genes are TRBV27 and TRBJ2-7; 11 nucleotides match TRBD2. The junction had 9 bases not matched to a gene; V was cut back by 8 bases and J by 0 bases. There are 16 residues in the CDR3. Germline CDR1 MNHEY, CDR2 SMNVEV (reference sequence). The CDR3 nucleotides read TGTGCCAGCGCATCCGGGCTAGCGGGGGGCTCCTACGAGCAGTACGTC. Amino acid sequence: CASASGLAGGSYEQYV.

V usage is TRBV7-2 and J usage is TRBJ1-2; TRBD1 aligns across 9 bases. Germline loops: CDR1 SGHTA, CDR2 FQGNSA. J was trimmed by 4 bases and V by 5 bases; bases with no gene match: 8. There are 15 residues in the CDR3. This CDR3 is CASSPWGTGTYGYTF. The CDR3 DNA reads as TGTGCCAGCAGCCCCTGGGGGACAGGGACCTATGGCTACACCTTC. Combining the CDR3 with reference TRBV7-2 and TRBJ1-2 gives the whole variable domain GAGVSQSPSNKVTEKGKDVELRCDPISGHTALYWYRQSLGQGLEFLIYFQGNSAPDKSGLPSDRFSAERTGGSVSTLTIQRTQQEDSAVYLCASSPWGTGTYGYTFGSGTRLTVV.

The chain carries TRBV19 and TRBJ1-6; 9 bases align to TRBD1. Germline V CDR1 and CDR2: LNHDA, SQIVND (reference sequence). V shed 7 bases and J 7 bases; nucleotides not matched to a gene: 8. The CDR3 is 15 amino acids. The CDR3 protein is CASTGTGRANSPLHF. CDR3 coding DNA: TGTGCCAGTACCGGGACAGGGAGAGCAAATTCACCCCTCCACTTT.

The rearrangement uses TRBV6-2 or TRBV6-3 and TRBJ2-1; D is perhaps TRBD2 (6 bases). The CDR3 extends over 13 amino acids. Trimming removed 11 bases at V and 6 bases at J, with 17 bases between. The germline gives CDR1 MNHEY, CDR2 SVGEGT. The CDR3 nucleotides read TGTGCCTCGGGGGATCGCCTCCCCAATGAGCAGTTCTTC. It specifies CASGDRLPNEQFF.

This clonotype was counted only a few times. V and J are TRBV2 and TRBJ2-2, with a possible D match to TRBD1 (5 bases). V gave up 9 bases and J gave up 3 bases, with 11 bases separating them. The V gene's germline CDR1 is SNHLY and CDR2 FYNNEI. CDR3 length: 13 amino acids. CDR3: CASKRQYTGELFF. CDR3 in DNA: TGTGCCAGTAAGAGACAGTACACCGGGGAGCTGTTTTTT.

The chain recombines TRBV6-5 with TRBJ1-1; a weak D match, TRBD1 (6 bases). V lost 4 bases and J lost 4, with 13 bases in between. The CDR3 spans 14 residues. Per the germline V gene, CDR1 is MNHEY and CDR2 is SVGAGI. CDR3: CASSWRGKVTEAFF. In DNA form, the CDR3 reads TGTGCCAGCAGTTGGAGGGGGAAGGTCACTGAAGCTTTCTTT.

V and J are TRBV28 and TRBJ2-5; 8 bases are shared with TRBD2. J was trimmed by 5 bases and V by 8 bases; bases with no gene match: 10. Germline V gives CDR1 MDHEN, CDR2 SYDVKM. CDR3 size: 14 residues. The chain's CDR3 is CASDDPGGGETQYF. The CDR3 DNA reads as TGTGCCAGCGACGACCCTGGCGGGGGGGAGACCCAGTACTTC.

The chain has TRBV15 and TRBJ1-1; D is uncertain. CDR1 LNHNV and CDR2 YYDKDF come from the germline V gene (reference sequence). V dropped 3 bases and J dropped 0 bases, with 11 bases sitting between them. The CDR3 is made up of 15 amino acids. The CDR3: CATSRAPLMNTEAFF. The DNA for the CDR3 is TGTGCCACCAGCAGGGCTCCTCTCATGAACACTGAAGCTTTCTTT.

This clonotype turned up a few times. This chain links TRBV9 with TRBJ2-1; 7 positions match TRBD1. Germline V CDR1 and CDR2: SGDLS, YYNGEE. There are 14 residues in the CDR3. The trim removed 4 bases at V and 5 bases at J, leaving 6 bases unmatched. The CDR3 DNA sequence: TGTGCCAGCAGCTACCGGGACAGAGACAATGAGCAGTTCTTC. It specifies CASSYRDRDNEQFF.

The V gene is TRBV14, the J gene TRBJ1-1; D not resolved. From germline, CDR1 is SGHDN and CDR2 FVKESK. The CDR3 loop spans 15 amino acids. V shed 4 bases and J shed 3 bases, with 15 bases lying between them. CDR3 sequence reads: CASSPRLQFYTEAFF. CDR3 nucleotide sequence: TGTGCCAGCAGCCCCCGGTTGCAGTTTTACACTGAAGCTTTCTTT.

The chain has TRBV7-9 and TRBJ1-1; tentative D call: TRBD1 (6 bases). The CDR3 is 19 amino acids. Germline values: CDR1 SEHNR, CDR2 FQNEAQ (reference sequence). Trimming removed 5 bases at V and 0 bases at J, with 25 bases between. CDR3 nucleotides: TGTGCCAGCAGCCGCTTATATCGGGGCCTAGGGGGGATGAACACTGAAGCTTTCTTT. As protein: CASSRLYRGLGGMNTEAFF.

The table lists this clonotype with a few counts. The rearrangement joins TRBV7-9 to TRBJ2-5; 7 bases fit TRBD1. The CDR3 is 17 amino acids. V gave up 2 bases and J gave up 2 bases; unmatched junction bases: 11. Germline CDR1 and CDR2: SEHNR and FQNEAQ (reference sequence). CDR3 residues: CASSLSVVGTAQETQYF. The DNA of the CDR3 is TGTGCCAGCAGCTTATCGGTAGTAGGGACAGCACAAGAGACCCAGTACTTC.

This clonotype was detected many times. The rearrangement uses TRBV5-4 and TRBJ1-6, with D perhaps matching TRBD1 (6 bases). This CDR3 has 14 amino acids. V shed 7 bases and J shed 7 bases, with 15 bases lying between them. Per germline, CDR1 SGHNT and CDR2 YYREEE (reference sequence). DNA of the CDR3: TGTGCCAGCTCTCCCAGGGGAGTAAATTCACCCCTCCACTTT. This sequence encodes CASSPRGVNSPLHF.

The chain uses TRBV18 and TRBJ1-6; D is unclear. Germline lookup yields CDR1 KGHSH and CDR2 LQKENI. There are 13 residues in the CDR3. Trimming pared 3 bases from V and 8 bases from J, leaving 8 bases between. The DNA of the CDR3 is TGTGCCAGCTCACCGCGATCGGATTCACCCCTCCACTTT. Amino acid sequence: CASSPRSDSPLHF.

This clonotype was observed a handful of times. The rearrangement uses TRBV12-3 or TRBV12-4 and TRBJ2-1; tentatively, D is TRBD1 (5 bases). CDR3 length: 11 residues. V was shortened by 6 bases and J by 9 bases, with 9 bases between the two germline ends. The CDR3 DNA reads TGTGCCAGCAGCGACAGCCGTGAGCAGTTCTTC. Its translation is CASSDSREQFF.

This chain connects TRBV12-3 or TRBV12-4 to TRBJ1-6, with D perhaps matching TRBD1 (5 bases). Trimming removed 5 bases from V and 3 bases from J, with 11 bases in between. The CDR3 runs to 15 residues. The CDR3: CASSPTGGYNSPLHF. Written as DNA, the CDR3 is TGTGCCAGCAGTCCTACAGGCGGCTATAATTCACCCCTCCACTTT.